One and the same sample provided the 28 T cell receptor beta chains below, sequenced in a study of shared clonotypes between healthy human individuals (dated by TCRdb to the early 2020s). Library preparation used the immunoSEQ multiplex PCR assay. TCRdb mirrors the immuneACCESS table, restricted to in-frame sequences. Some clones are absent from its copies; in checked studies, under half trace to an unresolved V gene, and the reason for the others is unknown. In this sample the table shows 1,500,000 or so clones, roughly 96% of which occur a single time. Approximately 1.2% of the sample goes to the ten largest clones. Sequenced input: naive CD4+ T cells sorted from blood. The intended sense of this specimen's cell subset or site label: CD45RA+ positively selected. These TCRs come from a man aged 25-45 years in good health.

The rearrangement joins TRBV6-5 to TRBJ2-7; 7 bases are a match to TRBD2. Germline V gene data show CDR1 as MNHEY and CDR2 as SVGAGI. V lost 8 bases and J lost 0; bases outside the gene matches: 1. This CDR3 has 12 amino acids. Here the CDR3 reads CASAGDSYEQYF. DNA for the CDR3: TGTGCCAGCGCGGGGGACTCCTACGAGCAGTACTTC.

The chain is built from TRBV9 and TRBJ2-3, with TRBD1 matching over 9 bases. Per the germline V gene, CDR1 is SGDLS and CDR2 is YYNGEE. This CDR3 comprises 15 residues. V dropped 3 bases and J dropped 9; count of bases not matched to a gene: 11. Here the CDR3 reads CASSAPGQGRVTQYF. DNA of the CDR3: TGTGCCAGCAGCGCCCCGGGACAGGGTCGCGTCACGCAGTATTTT.

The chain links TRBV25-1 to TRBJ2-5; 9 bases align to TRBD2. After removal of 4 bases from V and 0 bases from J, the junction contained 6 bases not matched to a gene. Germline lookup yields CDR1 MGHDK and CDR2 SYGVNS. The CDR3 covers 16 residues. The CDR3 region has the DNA TGTGCCAGCAGTGTTTTAGCGGGAGTCGACCAAGAGACCCAGTACTTC. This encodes CASSVLAGVDQETQYF.

The chain's CDR3 is CASSLASLGSYEQYF. The DNA for the CDR3 is TGTGCCAGTAGTCTAGCGTCCTTGGGCTCCTACGAGCAGTACTTC. This rearrangement joins TRBV19 to TRBJ2-7; a weak D match, TRBD2 (6 bases). Germline lookup yields CDR1 LNHDA and CDR2 SQIVND (reference sequence). V was cut by 5 bases and J by 0 bases, with 14 bases left in between. The CDR3 loop spans 15 amino acids.

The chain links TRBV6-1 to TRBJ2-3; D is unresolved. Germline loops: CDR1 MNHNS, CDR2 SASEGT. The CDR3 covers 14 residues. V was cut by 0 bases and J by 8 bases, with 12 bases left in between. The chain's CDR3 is CASSEALPASTQYF. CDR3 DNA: TGTGCCAGCAGTGAAGCGCTTCCGGCAAGTACGCAGTATTTT.

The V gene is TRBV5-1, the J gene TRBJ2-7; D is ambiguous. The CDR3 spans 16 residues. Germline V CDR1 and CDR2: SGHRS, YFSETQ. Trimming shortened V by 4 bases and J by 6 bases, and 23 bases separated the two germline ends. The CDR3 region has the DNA TGCGCCAGCAGCCTAAATACGGGTGGAAGAATCGGCGAGCAGTACTTC. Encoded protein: CASSLNTGGRIGEQYF. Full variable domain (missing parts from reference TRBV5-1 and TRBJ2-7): KAGVTQTPRYLIKTRGQQVTLSCSPISGHRSVSWYQQTPGQGLQFLFEYFSETQRNKGNFPGRFSGRQFSNSRSEMNVSTLELGDSALYLCASSLNTGGRIGEQYFGPGTRLTVT.

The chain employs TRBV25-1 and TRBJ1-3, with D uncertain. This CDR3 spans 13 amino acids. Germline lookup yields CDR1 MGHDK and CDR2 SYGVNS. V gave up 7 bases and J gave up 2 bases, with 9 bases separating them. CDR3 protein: CASTSSTGNTIYF. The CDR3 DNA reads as TGTGCCAGCACTTCGAGTACTGGAAACACCATATATTTT.

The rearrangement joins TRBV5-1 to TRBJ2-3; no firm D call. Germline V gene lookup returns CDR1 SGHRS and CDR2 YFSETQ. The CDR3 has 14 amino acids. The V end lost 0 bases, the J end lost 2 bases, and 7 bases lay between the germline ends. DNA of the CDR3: TGCGCCAGCAGCTTGGAGCCCCACACAGATACGCAGTATTTT. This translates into CASSLEPHTDTQYF. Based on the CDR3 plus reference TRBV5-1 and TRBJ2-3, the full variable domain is KAGVTQTPRYLIKTRGQQVTLSCSPISGHRSVSWYQQTPGQGLQFLFEYFSETQRNKGNFPGRFSGRQFSNSRSEMNVSTLELGDSALYLCASSLEPHTDTQYFGPGTRLTVL.

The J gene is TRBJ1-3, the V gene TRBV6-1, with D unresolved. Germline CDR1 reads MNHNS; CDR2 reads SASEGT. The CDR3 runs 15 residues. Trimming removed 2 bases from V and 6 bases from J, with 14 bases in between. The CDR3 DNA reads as TGTGCCAGCAGTGAATACCCCCGGAGTGCAAACACCATATATTTT. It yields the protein CASSEYPRSANTIYF.

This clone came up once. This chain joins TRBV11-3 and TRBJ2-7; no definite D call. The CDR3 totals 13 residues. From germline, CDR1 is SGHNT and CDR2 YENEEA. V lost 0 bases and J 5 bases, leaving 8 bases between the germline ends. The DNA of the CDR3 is TGTGCCAGCAGCTTAGATAACCGAGACGAGCAGTACTTC. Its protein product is CASSLDNRDEQYF.

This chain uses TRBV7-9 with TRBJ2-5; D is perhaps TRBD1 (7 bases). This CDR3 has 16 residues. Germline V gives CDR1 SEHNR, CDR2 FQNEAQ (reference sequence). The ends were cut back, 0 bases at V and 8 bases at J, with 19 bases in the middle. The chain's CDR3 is CASSLAAGTAWETQYF. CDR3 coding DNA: TGTGCCAGCAGCTTAGCTGCGGGGACAGCCTGGGAAACCCAGTACTTC. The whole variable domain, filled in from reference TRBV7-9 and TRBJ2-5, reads DTGVSQNPRHKITKRGQNVTFRCDPISEHNRLYWYRQTLGQGPEFLTYFQNEAQLEKSRLLSDRFSAERPKGSFSTLEIQRTEQGDSAMYLCASSLAAGTAWETQYFGPGTRLLVL.

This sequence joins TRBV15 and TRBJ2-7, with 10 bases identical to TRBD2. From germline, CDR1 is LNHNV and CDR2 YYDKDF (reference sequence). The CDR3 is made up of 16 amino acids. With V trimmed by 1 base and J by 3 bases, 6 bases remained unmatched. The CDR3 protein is CATSRASGRLGYEQYF. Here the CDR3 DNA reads TGTGCCACCAGCAGAGCTAGCGGGAGATTGGGCTACGAGCAGTACTTC.

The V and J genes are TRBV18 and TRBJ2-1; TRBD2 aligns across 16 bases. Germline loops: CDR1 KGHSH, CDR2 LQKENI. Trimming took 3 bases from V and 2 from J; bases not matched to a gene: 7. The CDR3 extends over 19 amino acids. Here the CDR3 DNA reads TGTGCCAGCTCACCGCCCCCGGGACTAGCGGGGGGGACCTACAATGAGCAGTTCTTC. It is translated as CASSPPPGLAGGTYNEQFF.

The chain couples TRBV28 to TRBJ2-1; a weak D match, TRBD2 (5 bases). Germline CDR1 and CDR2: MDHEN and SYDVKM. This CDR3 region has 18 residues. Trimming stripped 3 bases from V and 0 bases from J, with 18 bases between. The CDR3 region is CASSLWVRGASSYNEQFF. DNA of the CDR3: TGTGCCAGCAGTTTGTGGGTCCGGGGAGCGAGCTCCTACAATGAGCAGTTCTTC.

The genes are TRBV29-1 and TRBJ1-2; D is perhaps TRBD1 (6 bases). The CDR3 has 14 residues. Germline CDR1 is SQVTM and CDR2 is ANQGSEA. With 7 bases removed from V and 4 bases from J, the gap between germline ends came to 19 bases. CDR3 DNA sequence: TGCAGCGCCATGGACAGCTTAGGATCCTATGGCTACACCTTC. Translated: CSAMDSLGSYGYTF.

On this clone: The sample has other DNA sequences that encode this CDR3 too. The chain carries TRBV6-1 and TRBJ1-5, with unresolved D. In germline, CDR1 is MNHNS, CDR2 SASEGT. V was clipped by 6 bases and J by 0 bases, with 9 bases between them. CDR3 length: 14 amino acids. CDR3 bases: TGTGCCAGCAGCACAGAGAATAGCAATCAGCCCCAGCATTTT. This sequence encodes CASSTENSNQPQHF.

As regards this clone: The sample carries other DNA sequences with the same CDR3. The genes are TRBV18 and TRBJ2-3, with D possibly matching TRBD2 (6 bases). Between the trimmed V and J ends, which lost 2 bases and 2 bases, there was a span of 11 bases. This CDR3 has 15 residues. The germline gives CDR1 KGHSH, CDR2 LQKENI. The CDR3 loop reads CASSPVGGPTDTQYF. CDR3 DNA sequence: TGTGCCAGCTCACCAGTCGGAGGGCCCACAGATACGCAGTATTTT.

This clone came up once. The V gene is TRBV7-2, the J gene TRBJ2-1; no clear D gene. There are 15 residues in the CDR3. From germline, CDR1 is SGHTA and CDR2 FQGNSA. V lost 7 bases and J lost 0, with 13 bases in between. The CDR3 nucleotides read TGTGCCAGCACCTTGGACGGAGCCTCCTACAATGAGCAGTTCTTC. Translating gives CASTLDGASYNEQFF.

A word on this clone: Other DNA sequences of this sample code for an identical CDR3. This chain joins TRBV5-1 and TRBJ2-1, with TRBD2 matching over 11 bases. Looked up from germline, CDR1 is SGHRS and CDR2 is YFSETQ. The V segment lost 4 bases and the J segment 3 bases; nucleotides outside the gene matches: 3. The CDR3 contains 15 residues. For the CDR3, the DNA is TGCGCCAGCAGCCCGGGGACTAGCGGCTACAATGAGCAGTTCTTC. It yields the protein CASSPGTSGYNEQFF.

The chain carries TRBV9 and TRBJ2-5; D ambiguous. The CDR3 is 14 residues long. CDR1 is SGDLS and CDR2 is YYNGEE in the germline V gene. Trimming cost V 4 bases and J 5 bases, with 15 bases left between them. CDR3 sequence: CASSPRPTGETQYF. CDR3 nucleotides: TGTGCCAGCAGCCCTCGGCCGACCGGGGAGACCCAGTACTTC.

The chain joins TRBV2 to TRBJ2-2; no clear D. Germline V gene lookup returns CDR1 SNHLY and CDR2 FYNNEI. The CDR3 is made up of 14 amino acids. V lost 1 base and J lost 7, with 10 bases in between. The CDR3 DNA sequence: TGTGCCAGCAGTGAAGATGGAAACGTCGGGGAGCTGTTTTTT. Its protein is CASSEDGNVGELFF.

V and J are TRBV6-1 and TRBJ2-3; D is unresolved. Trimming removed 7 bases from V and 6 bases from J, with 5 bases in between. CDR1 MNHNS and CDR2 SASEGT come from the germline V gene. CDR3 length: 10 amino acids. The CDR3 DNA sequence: TGTGCCAGCAACCGGGATACGCAGTATTTT. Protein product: CASNRDTQYF.

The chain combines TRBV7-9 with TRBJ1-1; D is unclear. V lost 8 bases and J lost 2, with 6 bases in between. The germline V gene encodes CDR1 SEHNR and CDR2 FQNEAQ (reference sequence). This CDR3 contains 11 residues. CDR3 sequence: CASDGNTEAFF. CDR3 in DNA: TGTGCCAGCGACGGAAACACTGAAGCTTTCTTT.

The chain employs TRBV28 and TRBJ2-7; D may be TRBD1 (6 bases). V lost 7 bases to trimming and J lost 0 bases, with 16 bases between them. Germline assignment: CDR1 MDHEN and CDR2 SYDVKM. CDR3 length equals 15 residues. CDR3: CASNPAGQSSYEQYF. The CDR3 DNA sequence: TGTGCCAGCAACCCTGCCGGACAGAGCTCCTACGAGCAGTACTTC.

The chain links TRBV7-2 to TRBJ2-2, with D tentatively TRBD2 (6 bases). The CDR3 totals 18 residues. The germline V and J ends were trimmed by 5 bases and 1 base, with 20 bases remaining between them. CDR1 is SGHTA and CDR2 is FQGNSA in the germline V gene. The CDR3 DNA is TGTGCCAGCAGCACACGGGACGGCCGGGACTTGAACACCGGGGAGCTGTTTTTT. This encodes CASSTRDGRDLNTGELFF.

CDR3 sequence reads: CASGPGRAPGNEQFF. The CDR3 DNA reads as TGTGCTAGTGGACCCGGTAGGGCCCCGGGCAATGAGCAGTTCTTC. This chain uses TRBV12-5 with TRBJ2-1, with D unresolved. The CDR3 loop spans 15 amino acids. V dropped 6 bases and J dropped 6 bases, with 18 bases sitting between them. The V gene's germline CDR1 is LGHNT and CDR2 FRNRAP.

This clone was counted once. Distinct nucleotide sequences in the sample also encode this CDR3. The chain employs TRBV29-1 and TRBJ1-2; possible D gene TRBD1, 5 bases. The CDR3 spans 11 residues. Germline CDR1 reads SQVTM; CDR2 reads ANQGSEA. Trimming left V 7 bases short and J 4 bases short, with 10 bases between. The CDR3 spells CSAAGGYGYTF. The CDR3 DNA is TGCAGCGCGGCCGGGGGCTATGGCTACACCTTC.

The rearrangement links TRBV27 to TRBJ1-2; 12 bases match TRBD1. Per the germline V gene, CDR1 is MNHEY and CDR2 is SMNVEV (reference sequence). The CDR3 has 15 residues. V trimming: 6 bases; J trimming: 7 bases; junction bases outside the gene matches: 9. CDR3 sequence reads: CASRKPGQGARGYTF. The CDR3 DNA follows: TGTGCCAGCAGGAAACCGGGACAGGGGGCGCGTGGCTACACCTTC.